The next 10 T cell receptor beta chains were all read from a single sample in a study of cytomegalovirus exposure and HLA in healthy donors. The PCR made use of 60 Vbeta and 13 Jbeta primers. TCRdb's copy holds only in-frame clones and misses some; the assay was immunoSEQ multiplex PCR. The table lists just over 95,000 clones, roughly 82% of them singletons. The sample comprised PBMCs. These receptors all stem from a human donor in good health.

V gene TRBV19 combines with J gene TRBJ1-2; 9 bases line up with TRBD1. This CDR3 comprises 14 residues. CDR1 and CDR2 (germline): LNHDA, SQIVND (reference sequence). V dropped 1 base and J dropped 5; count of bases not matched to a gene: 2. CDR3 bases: TGTGCCAGTAGTATAGCCGGGACAGGGTATGGCTACACCTTC. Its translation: CASSIAGTGYGYTF.

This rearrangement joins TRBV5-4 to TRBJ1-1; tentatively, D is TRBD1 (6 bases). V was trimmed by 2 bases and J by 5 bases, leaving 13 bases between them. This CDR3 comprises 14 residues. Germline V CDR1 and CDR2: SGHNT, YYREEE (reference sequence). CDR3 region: CASSFPQGGTEAFF. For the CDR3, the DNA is TGTGCCAGCAGCTTCCCACAGGGCGGAACTGAAGCTTTCTTT.

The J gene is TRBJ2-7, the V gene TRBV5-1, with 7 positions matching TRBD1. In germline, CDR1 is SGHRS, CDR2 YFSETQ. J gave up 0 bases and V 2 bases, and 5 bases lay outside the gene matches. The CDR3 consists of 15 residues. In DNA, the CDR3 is TGCGCCAGCAGCTTTATGACAGGGTACTCCTACGAGCAGTACTTC. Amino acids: CASSFMTGYSYEQYF.

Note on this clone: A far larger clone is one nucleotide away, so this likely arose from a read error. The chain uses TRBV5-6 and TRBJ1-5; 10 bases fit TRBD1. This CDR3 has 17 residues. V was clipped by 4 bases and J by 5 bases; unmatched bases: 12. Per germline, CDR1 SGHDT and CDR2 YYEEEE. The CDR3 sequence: CASSAAGTGAQDQPQHF. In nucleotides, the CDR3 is TGTGCCAGCAGCGCCGCCGGGACAGGGGCACAGGATCAGCCCCAGCATTTT.

CDR3 sequence reads: CASSLGRGTEKLFF. The CDR3 DNA reads as TGTGCCAGCAGCTTAGGCAGGGGGACTGAAAAACTGTTTTTT. The chain joins TRBV5-5 to TRBJ1-4; 7 nucleotides align to TRBD1. V lost 2 bases to trimming and J lost 7 bases; unmatched junction nucleotides: 5. The CDR3 is 14 amino acids. The V gene's germline CDR1 is SGHKS and CDR2 YYEKEE (reference sequence).

In DNA, the CDR3 is TGTGCCAGCGGGCGGGACAGGGGATTAGGGGGCTACACCTTC. Protein product: CASGRDRGLGGYTF. The rearrangement uses TRBV5-4 and TRBJ1-2, with 10 bases matching TRBD1. The CDR3 is 14 amino acids. The trim removed 7 bases at V and 8 bases at J, leaving 11 bases unmatched. CDR1 and CDR2 from the germline V gene are SGHNT and YYREEE (reference sequence).

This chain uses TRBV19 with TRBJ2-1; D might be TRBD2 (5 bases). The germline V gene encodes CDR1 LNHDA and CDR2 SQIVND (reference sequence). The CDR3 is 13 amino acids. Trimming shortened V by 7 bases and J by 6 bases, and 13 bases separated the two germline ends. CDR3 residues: CASTRGRSNEQFF. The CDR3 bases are TGTGCCAGTACCAGAGGGCGAAGCAATGAGCAGTTCTTC.

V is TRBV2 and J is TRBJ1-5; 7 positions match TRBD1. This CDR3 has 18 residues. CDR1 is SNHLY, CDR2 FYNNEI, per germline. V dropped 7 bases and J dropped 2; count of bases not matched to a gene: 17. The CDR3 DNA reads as TGTGCCAGCAATGGACAGGTCCTAAATTGGGTTGGCAATCAGCCCCAGCATTTT. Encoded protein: CASNGQVLNWVGNQPQHF.

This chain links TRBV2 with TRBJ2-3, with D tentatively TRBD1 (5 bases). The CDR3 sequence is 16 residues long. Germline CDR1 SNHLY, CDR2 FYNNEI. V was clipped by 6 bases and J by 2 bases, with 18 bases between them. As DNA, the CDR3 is TGTGCCAGCAGGGCCCGGTGGGGCAGCCACACAGATACGCAGTATTTT. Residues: CASRARWGSHTDTQYF.

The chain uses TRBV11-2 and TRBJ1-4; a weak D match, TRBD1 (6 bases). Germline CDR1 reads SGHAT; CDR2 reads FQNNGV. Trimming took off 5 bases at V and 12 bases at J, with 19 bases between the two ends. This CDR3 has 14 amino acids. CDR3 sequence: CASSTGRGAGQLFF. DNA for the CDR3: TGTGCCAGCAGCACCGGGCGGGGGGCCGGCCAACTGTTTTTT.